This is a list of T cell receptor beta chains from one sample in a study of vaccination and CD4 T cells after COVID-19. These TCRs' antigens remain unknown. TCRdb passed the PCR reads through MiXCR, listing each CDR3 protein once. Of some 10,000 distinct CDR3 sequences in the sample, just under 75% were seen once. Sequenced material: CD4+ T cells from blood, cultured in vitro. These receptors were obtained from a human donor who had recovered from COVID-19. Each CDR3 is given with its conserved first and last residue. Each record gives: V gene, CDR3 protein.

TRBV30,CAWSVSRPGYTF
TRBV28,CASSFHLEGEKQETQYF
TRBV25-1,CASSGDRGRVNEKLFF
TRBV7-6,CASSSTGQNNSPLHF
TRBV2,CASSEEANTEAFF
TRBV11-3,CASSLHQGSTEAFF
TRBV7-2,CASSYQGWTEVMTPLHF
TRBV6-1,CASRGDTSWKGGYTF
TRBV7-2,CASSLDGTGLQPQHF
TRBV5-8,CASSWGTGATNEKLFF
TRBV6-1,CASSQTGVGGYTF
TRBV28,CASSPSSFIGYTF
TRBV2,CASSARQGRNSNQPQHF
TRBV7-3,CASRPRQERTDTQYF
TRBV5-4,CASSLAGERGYTF
TRBV7-9,CASSRGGTEAFF
TRBV20-1,CSARGWVTGGTSDTQYF
TRBV2,CASSEEQGPNSPLHF
TRBV19,CASSGSHRGRNQPQHF
TRBV20-1,CSARDPFGGRNTEAFF
TRBV5-4,CASSRGRQGMRETQYF
TRBV20-1,CSATWAFSNQPQHF
TRBV7-2,CASSFTSGQPQHF
TRBV24-1,CATSDPSGRDYNEQFF
TRBV7-9,CASSRNMNTEAFF
TRBV7-9,CASSGQKYGYTF
TRBV7-9,CASSLGGQIMAHGYTF
TRBV7-2,CASSYRLAGNTGELFF
TRBV15,CATSRDWGNTEAFF
TRBV20-1,CSAPPVGASGRGEQFF
TRBV6-1,CASSAQRRDRVTGELFF
TRBV20-1,CSAPLGTMVGPQHF
TRBV4-3,CASSQDHSSGPANEQFF
TRBV28,CASSKAGYAQHF
TRBV2,CASSLNRDEKLFF
TRBV18,CASSPLSGLAGGSYEQYF
TRBV6-2/TRBV6-3,CASSYGHPTGELFF
TRBV30,CAWSGLAGYEQYF
TRBV20-1,CSALDTGTGGDYGYTF
TRBV28,CASSPRGNGYTF
TRBV6-1,CASKLGGEGNTIYF
TRBV4-3,CASSQEGNRVPGELFF
TRBV21-1,CASSSRGTGLREAQYF
TRBV6-5,CASSYSRIDSYGYTF
TRBV18,CASSTETNTGELFF
TRBV7-2,CASSPSGTSYEQYF
TRBV20-1,CSAPSDLVDGYTF
TRBV7-2,CASSQPGTRVADTQYF
TRBV20-1,CSAPGTLNTGELFF
TRBV10-2,CASHRSGGNSPLHF
TRBV20-1,CSKFADTEAFF
TRBV20-1,CSVRPGQGNGEQFF
TRBV7-2,CASSLNWGAGSPLHF
TRBV27,CASSLAQGRRTPLHF
TRBV6-2/TRBV6-3,CASSYILRMDTQYF
TRBV11-3,CASSLSQTTDTQYF
TRBV7-2,CASSLGGPYNEQFF
TRBV28,CASSLIGYGYTF
TRBV5-4,CASSRGTSGPRWETQYF
TRBV7-3,CASSPIGQGGTGELFF